The clone carrying this T cell receptor beta chain was detected ten times or more. TCRdb fed the RACE reads into MiXCR, producing one record per CDR3 protein. The table lists some 380,000 distinct CDR3 sequences, approximately 5.1% of them singletons. This sample stems from a study of human T cells and chemical hapten exposure. Time point denoted: patch test 1, 2 weeks after DPC sensitization. The treatment here: therapeutic diphenylcyclopropenone sensitization with weekly scalp DPC. Specimen: whole blood, collected in connection with sensitization to the hapten diphenylcyclopropenone (DPC). This receptor was identified in a woman aged 45-65 years with alopecia areata. Some clones in this sample may be carry-over from other donors' samples.

The CDR3 nucleotides read TGCGCCAGCAGCTTGGGACCGAGTAGCACAGATACGCAGTATTTT. Amino acids: CASSLGPSSTDTQYF. V usage is TRBV5-1 and J usage is TRBJ2-3; D not certain. CDR3 length equals 15 residues. V lost 0 bases, J lost 0 bases, and 8 bases lay in between. Germline V gene data show CDR1 as SGHRS and CDR2 as YFSETQ. Supplemented by reference TRBV5-1 and TRBJ2-3, the full variable domain reads KAGVTQTPRYLIKTRGQQVTLSCSPISGHRSVSWYQQTPGQGLQFLFEYFSETQRNKGNFPGRFSGRQFSNSRSEMNVSTLELGDSALYLCASSLGPSSTDTQYFGPGTRLTVL.